This entry lists 17 T cell receptor beta chains sequenced from one sample in a study of CD8 T cell repertoires and HIV-1 epitope variants. These receptors' antigens are unknown. The method was immunoSEQ multiplex PCR; TCRdb's version includes in-frame clones alone and lacks a portion of them. The sample shows 950 to 1,100 clones, roughly 70% of them seen only once. The sample was cultured CD8+ T cells derived from PBMCs. These receptors were taken from a male donor with HIV.

The chain links TRBV15 to TRBJ2-1; tentatively, D is TRBD1 or TRBD2 (6 bases each). The CDR3 runs to 16 residues. The germline CDR1 and CDR2 sequences are LNHNV and YYDKDF (reference sequence). V lost 4 bases, J lost 0 bases, and 13 bases lay in between. The CDR3 region is CATSISRGGSYNEQFF. DNA of the CDR3: TGTGCCACCAGCATTAGCAGGGGAGGCTCCTACAATGAGCAGTTCTTC.

This clone came up once. The J gene is TRBJ1-2, the V gene TRBV6-5; D gene ambiguous. The germline CDR1 and CDR2 sequences are MNHEY and SVGAGI. V lost 4 bases and J 3 bases, leaving 18 bases between the germline ends. The CDR3 totals 16 residues. The CDR3 sequence: CASSSRAGEWDYGYTF. The DNA for the CDR3 is TGTGCCAGCAGTTCCCGGGCAGGAGAGTGGGACTATGGCTACACCTTC.

The gene calls are TRBV11-2 and TRBJ1-6, with D unresolved. This CDR3 spans 14 amino acids. V dropped 1 base and J dropped 9 bases, with 10 bases sitting between them. Germline loops: CDR1 SGHAT, CDR2 FQNNGV. CDR3 coding DNA: TGTGCCAGCAGCTTAGCCTCCCGGGTTTCACCCCTCCACTTT. Its protein is CASSLASRVSPLHF.

V gene TRBV7-2 combines with J gene TRBJ1-2, with no clear D. Per germline, CDR1 SGHTA and CDR2 FQGNSA. The CDR3 is 13 amino acids. V was shortened by 6 bases and J by 5 bases, with 13 bases between the two germline ends. The CDR3, as DNA: TGTGCCAGCAGTGTCACGGCGGGGTATGGCTACACCTTC. Protein sequence: CASSVTAGYGYTF.

V usage is TRBV4-2 and J usage is TRBJ2-1, with 9 bases fitting TRBD1. In germline, CDR1 is LGHNA, CDR2 YNFKEQ. The CDR3 loop spans 14 amino acids. The trim removed 0 bases at V and 8 bases at J, leaving 2 bases unmatched. The CDR3 sequence is CASSQEDRGYEQFF. In DNA, the CDR3 is TGTGCCAGCAGCCAAGAGGACAGGGGATATGAGCAGTTCTTC.

This clone was recorded a few times. J is TRBJ1-5 and V is TRBV19; D remains ambiguous. CDR3 size: 13 residues. Per the germline V gene, CDR1 is LNHDA and CDR2 is SQIVND (reference sequence). The V end lost 1 base, the J end lost 9 bases, and 10 bases lay between the germline ends. In DNA, the CDR3 is TGTGCCAGTAGTATAGTTCCGGAGGGGCCCCAGCATTTT. This sequence encodes CASSIVPEGPQHF. The variable domain in full, with the rest retrieved from reference TRBV19 and TRBJ1-5, is DGGITQSPKYLFRKEGQNVTLSCEQNLNHDAMYWYRQDPGQGLRLIYYSQIVNDFQKGDIAEGYSVSREKKESFPLTVTSAQKNPTAFYLCASSIVPEGPQHFGDGTRLSIL.

V gene TRBV19 combines with J gene TRBJ1-4; D is possibly TRBD1 (5 bases). V dropped 5 bases and J dropped 7 bases, with 11 bases sitting between them. Germline CDR1 reads LNHDA; CDR2 reads SQIVND (reference sequence). The CDR3 loop spans 13 amino acids. The CDR3 protein is CASSPTVFEKLFF. In DNA, the CDR3 is TGTGCCAGTAGTCCGACAGTCTTTGAAAAACTGTTTTTT.

V and J are TRBV9 and TRBJ2-2, with D possibly matching TRBD2 (5 bases). This CDR3 is built from 15 residues. V was pared by 0 bases and J by 8 bases, with 14 bases between. Looked up from germline, CDR1 is SGDLS and CDR2 is YYNGEE. Written as DNA, the CDR3 is TGTGCCAGCAGCGTAGAGGACGGGGTATCAGGGGAGCTGTTTTTT. As protein: CASSVEDGVSGELFF.

The chain has TRBV7-2 and TRBJ1-6; 7 bases align to TRBD1. The junction had 9 bases not matched to a gene; V was cut back by 0 bases and J by 10 bases. The CDR3 contains 16 residues. CDR1 and CDR2 from the germline V gene are SGHTA and FQGNSA. The CDR3 DNA follows: TGTGCCAGCAGCTTAGCGGGAGGGGGCTCGCGCTCACCCCTCCACTTT. Amino acids: CASSLAGGGSRSPLHF.

CDR3 residues: CASSKDSGGTYEQYF. DNA for the CDR3: TGTGCCAGCAGCAAAGATAGCGGGGGAACCTACGAGCAGTACTTC. This chain joins TRBV21-1 and TRBJ2-7; the D call of TRBD2 is as the table states it, not checked on the DNA. TRBV21-1 is termed a pseudogene. The CDR3 spans 15 residues.

The chain couples TRBV10-1 to TRBJ2-1; the D is unclear. The CDR3 contains 13 residues. Trimming shortened V by 0 bases and J by 6 bases, and 6 bases separated the two germline ends. CDR1 and CDR2 from the germline V gene are WNHNN and SYGVQD (reference sequence). For the CDR3, the DNA is TGCGCCAGCAGTGAGTCACGGAGCAATGAGCAGTTCTTC. As protein: CASSESRSNEQFF.

This clone was detected a few times. The gene calls are TRBV9 and TRBJ1-5, with D unresolved. V was trimmed by 3 bases and J by 3 bases, leaving 13 bases between them. The V gene's germline CDR1 is SGDLS and CDR2 YYNGEE. This CDR3 has 15 residues. The CDR3 here is CASSARGSLNQPQHF. DNA of the CDR3: TGTGCCAGCAGCGCCCGAGGGAGTCTCAATCAGCCCCAGCATTTT.

This chain joins TRBV5-1 and TRBJ1-1, with 10 bases matching TRBD1. CDR1 is SGHRS, CDR2 YFSETQ, per germline. CDR3 length: 13 amino acids. V shed 3 bases and J 10 bases; nucleotides not matched to a gene: 6. The CDR3 coding sequence is TGCGCCAGCAGCTCCGGGACAGGGGATGTAGCTTTCTTT. Translation gives CASSSGTGDVAFF.

The chain couples TRBV2 to TRBJ1-1; D ambiguous. The CDR3 contains 13 residues. Per the germline V gene, CDR1 is SNHLY and CDR2 is FYNNEI. Trimming left V 3 bases short and J 7 bases short, with 12 bases between. The CDR3 DNA reads as TGTGCCAGCAGTGATTCGAATCTACTTGAAGCTTTCTTT. This sequence encodes CASSDSNLLEAFF.

In its sample, this clone was seen once. The chain carries TRBV6-5 and TRBJ1-1; tentatively, D is TRBD1 (6 bases). Looked up from germline, CDR1 is MNHEY and CDR2 is SVGAGI. V was shortened by 0 bases and J by 4 bases, with 12 bases between the two germline ends. This CDR3 spans 15 amino acids. CDR3 in amino acids: CASSYSDSSVTEAFF. In DNA, the CDR3 is TGTGCCAGCAGTTACTCGGACAGTTCGGTCACTGAAGCTTTCTTT.

This chain uses TRBV21-1 with TRBJ1-3. TRBV21-1 is given as a pseudogene. This CDR3 is 16 amino acids long. The chain's CDR3 is CASSHPGGSPGNTIYF. The DNA for the CDR3 is TGTGCCAGCAGTCATCCGGGGGGTTCGCCTGGAAACACCATATATTTT.

The V gene is TRBV5-1, the J gene TRBJ2-7, with unresolved D. In germline, CDR1 is SGHRS, CDR2 YFSETQ. V gave up 5 bases and J gave up 5 bases, with 11 bases separating them. This CDR3 contains 12 residues. Here the CDR3 reads CASRWLGDEQYF. Written as DNA, the CDR3 is TGCGCCAGCAGATGGCTAGGCGACGAGCAGTACTTC.